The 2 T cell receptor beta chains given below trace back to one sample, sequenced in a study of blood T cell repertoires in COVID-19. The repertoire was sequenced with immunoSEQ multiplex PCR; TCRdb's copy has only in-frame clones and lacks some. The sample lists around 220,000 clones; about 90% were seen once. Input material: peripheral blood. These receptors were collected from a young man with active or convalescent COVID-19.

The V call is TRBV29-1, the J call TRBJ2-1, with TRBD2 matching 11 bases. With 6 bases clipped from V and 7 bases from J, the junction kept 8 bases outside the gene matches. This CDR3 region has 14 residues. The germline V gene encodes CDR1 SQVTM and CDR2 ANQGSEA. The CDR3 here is CSVVSRLAGNEQFF. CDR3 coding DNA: TGCAGCGTGGTATCGCGACTAGCGGGGAATGAGCAGTTCTTC.

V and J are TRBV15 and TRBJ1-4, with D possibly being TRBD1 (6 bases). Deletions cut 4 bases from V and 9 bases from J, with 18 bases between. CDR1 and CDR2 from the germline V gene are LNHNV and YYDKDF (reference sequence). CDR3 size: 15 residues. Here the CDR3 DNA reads TGTGCCACCAGCAAGGCGGGGGCGTTCGAAAAAAAACTGTTTTTT. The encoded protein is CATSKAGAFEKKLFF.